This TCR beta chain stems from a study of blood T cell repertoires in COVID-19. At the level of the study: COVID-19 samples collected from the United States, Italy and Spain covered acute and convalescent phases. T cells, B-cell-depleted T cells, or PBMCs supplied cDNA or gDNA.

This clone turned up a few times. Original data processing: Reference gene primer amplification yielded estimated nucleated cell counts. Profiling relied on immunoSEQ multiplex PCR, and the TCRdb table lists in-frame clones only, not all of them. The D gene and trimming were derived from the DNA, and the V and J assignments and clone size from that table. Of over 35,000 clones in the sample, approximately 88% were seen once. Unmatched junction bases numbered 7, after V lost 5 bases and J lost 1 base. Germline CDR1 reads KGHDR; CDR2 reads SFDVKD. The CDR3 contains 16 residues. The TCR comes from a man aged 50-59 years with acute or convalescent COVID-19. The sample taken for sequencing was peripheral blood. The chain uses TRBV24-1 and TRBJ2-3; 8 nucleotides line up with TRBD2. The CDR3 DNA reads TGTGCCACCAGTGGGAAAGCGGGGGACGGCACAGATACGCAGTATTTT. This translates into CATSGKAGDGTDTQYF.